These 32 T cell receptor beta chains came from one sample sequenced in a study of CD8+CD57+ T cells in acquired aplastic anemia (dated 2018 in TCRdb). The patients picked for sequencing were ones in whom flow cytometry had shown an expansion of CD8+CD57+ cells. Reads for this sample came from an Illumina HiSeq 2000. Genomic DNA served as template for TCR beta VDJ combination and CDR3 sequence profiling. TCRdb trimmed the raw reads at Q25, called clones with MiXCR and kept productive beta chains. Every distinct CDR3 protein forms one entry, paired with its most common genes and DNA. This sample is represented by roughly 200,000 distinct CDR3 sequences; about 60% of them were singletons. The ten largest clones take up more than 40% of the sample. The sequenced sample was sorted CD4+, CD8+, or CD8+CD57+ T cells (not recorded which) from PBMCs. These receptor sequences come from a human donor with aplastic anemia.

The rearrangement joins TRBV9 to TRBJ2-5; unclear D gene. The CDR3 has 11 residues. With 0 bases removed from V and 6 bases from J, the gap between germline ends came to 3 bases. Germline values: CDR1 SGDLS, CDR2 YYNGEE. CDR3 nucleotides: TGTGCCAGCAGCGTAGGAAAGACCCAGTACTTC. This translates into CASSVGKTQYF.

This chain uses TRBV6-5 with TRBJ2-6; D gene ambiguous. The CDR3 sequence is 16 residues long. Germline lookup yields CDR1 MNHEY and CDR2 SVGAGI. The V and J ends lost 5 bases and 0 bases respectively, with 11 bases between them. CDR3: CASSPGRSSGANVLTF. The CDR3 coding sequence is TGTGCCAGCAGTCCTGGACGTAGCTCTGGGGCCAACGTCCTGACTTTC.

This chain uses TRBV7-9 with TRBJ1-5; D not certain. This CDR3 contains 15 residues. The V gene's germline CDR1 is SEHNR and CDR2 FQNEAQ (reference sequence). Trimming took 0 bases from V and 12 from J, leaving 18 bases between them. CDR3 sequence reads: CASSLAEGLDLLQHF. The CDR3 DNA reads as TGTGCCAGCAGCTTAGCAGAGGGCCTAGATCTTCTCCAGCATTTT.

The chain couples TRBV19 to TRBJ2-7, with TRBD1 matching 7 bases. The CDR3 runs 14 residues. The trim removed 3 bases at V and 4 bases at J, leaving 6 bases unmatched. Looked up from germline, CDR1 is LNHDA and CDR2 is SQIVND (reference sequence). The CDR3 nucleotides read TGTGCCAGTAGTATCACGGACAGGCGATACGAGCAGTACTTC. It translates to CASSITDRRYEQYF.

J is TRBJ2-7 and V is TRBV20-1; tentatively, D is TRBD2 (5 bases). Germline-derived CDR1 and CDR2 are DFQATT and SNEGSKA (reference sequence). The CDR3 consists of 13 residues. With 5 bases removed from V and 7 bases from J, the gap between germline ends came to 18 bases. The CDR3, as DNA: TGCAGTGCTCTCGTGGCTGTTCGGGGAGAGCAGTACTTC. Encoded protein: CSALVAVRGEQYF.

V gene TRBV4-2 combines with J gene TRBJ2-1; D is possibly TRBD1 or TRBD2 (6 bases each). CDR3 length: 17 residues. Looked up from germline, CDR1 is LGHNA and CDR2 is YNFKEQ. The V gene lost 4 bases and the J gene lost 5 bases, with 21 bases spanning the gap. DNA for the CDR3: TGTGCCAGCAGCCTTTCCGTCGGGGGCTTGGACGACAATGAGCAGTTCTTC. This codes for CASSLSVGGLDDNEQFF.

This clonotype was counted a few times. DNA for the CDR3: TGTGCCAGCAGCCCGACCAGGACGGGGGAGCAGTACTTC. This gives the protein CASSPTRTGEQYF. This chain connects TRBV7-9 to TRBJ2-7; possibly TRBD2 for D (5 bases). The CDR3 has 13 residues. V lost 5 bases to trimming and J lost 7 bases, with 15 bases between them. CDR1 is SEHNR, CDR2 FQNEAQ, per germline (reference sequence).

The chain's CDR3 is CASCPVDRAYEQYF. The CDR3 bases are TGTGCCAGCTGTCCGGTCGACAGAGCCTACGAGCAGTACTTC. This rearrangement joins TRBV10-3 to TRBJ2-7; tentative D call: TRBD1 (5 bases). Germline values: CDR1 ENHRY, CDR2 SYGVKD. The length of the CDR3 is 14 residues. The V gene lost 10 bases and the J gene lost 2 bases, with 18 bases spanning the gap.

At least ten counts were recorded for this clonotype. The chain couples TRBV5-1 to TRBJ2-7; D might be TRBD1 (5 bases). The CDR3 has 15 amino acids. CDR1 is SGHRS, CDR2 YFSETQ, per germline. Trimming stripped 1 base from V and 5 bases from J, with 16 bases between. CDR3 coding DNA: TGCGCCAGCAGCTTGATCAGGGTCCTCTATAACGAGCAGTACTTC. This gives the protein CASSLIRVLYNEQYF.

The V call is TRBV7-9, the J call TRBJ2-1, with 8 nucleotides matching TRBD1. J was trimmed by 6 bases and V by 5 bases; bases with no gene match: 9. The CDR3 loop spans 15 amino acids. Germline V lookup: CDR1 SEHNR, CDR2 FQNEAQ (reference sequence). CDR3 in amino acids: CASSRTGQGSNEQFF. DNA for the CDR3: TGTGCCAGCAGCCGAACCGGACAGGGATCCAATGAGCAGTTCTTC.

CDR3 coding DNA: TGTGCCAGCAGTGACAGCGGGGGGGCCTACAATGAGCAGTTCTTC. This codes for CASSDSGGAYNEQFF. The gene calls are TRBV6-4 and TRBJ2-1, with 10 bases aligning to TRBD2. The trim removed 2 bases at V and 2 bases at J, leaving 0 bases unmatched. The CDR3 covers 15 residues. The germline V gene encodes CDR1 MRHNA and CDR2 SNTAGT.

This clonotype occurred once. Compared with germline, one end of the junction differs, possibly owing to a read error. The chain couples TRBV19 to TRBJ2-1; 10 nucleotides line up with TRBD2. CDR1 and CDR2 from the germline V gene are LNHDA and SQIVND (reference sequence). The CDR3 has 15 amino acids. The DNA of the CDR3 is TGTGCCGGTAGTATTGGACTAGCGGAACTCAATGAGCAGTTCTTC. Encoded protein: CAGSIGLAELNEQFF.

V usage is TRBV27 and J usage is TRBJ1-5; D call uncertain. Per germline, CDR1 MNHEY and CDR2 SMNVEV (reference sequence). V lost 3 bases to trimming and J lost 0 bases, with 6 bases between them. This CDR3 region has 14 residues. DNA of the CDR3: TGTGCCAGCAGTTTGTCCGATAGCAATCAGCCCCAGCATTTT. It translates to CASSLSDSNQPQHF.

This clonotype has at least ten counts. The gene calls are TRBV3-1 and TRBJ1-2; TRBD1 matches 12 bases. From germline, CDR1 is LGHDT and CDR2 YNNKEL (reference sequence). This CDR3 has 14 residues. The V gene end was trimmed by 4 bases and the J gene end by 12 bases; junction bases not matched to a gene: 9. The CDR3 is CASSPGTGGEENTF. The CDR3 DNA reads TGTGCCAGCAGCCCCGGGACAGGGGGCGAGGAAAACACCTTC.

CDR3 loop: CASSPASSEQYF. The CDR3 DNA reads as TGTGCCAGCAGCCCAGCGAGTAGCGAGCAGTACTTC. The gene calls are TRBV9 and TRBJ2-7, with D uncertain. The CDR3 spans 12 residues. Germline V lookup: CDR1 SGDLS, CDR2 YYNGEE. The V end was cut by 4 bases, the J end by 6 bases, with 11 bases between.

This clonotype has a count of ten or more. The rearrangement links TRBV4-1 to TRBJ1-2; no reliable D call. Germline loops: CDR1 MGHRA, CDR2 YSYEKL. The CDR3 length is 14 residues. Trimming took 4 bases from V and 4 from J, leaving 13 bases between them. DNA for the CDR3: TGCGCCAGCAGCCGTAGCGACGGCCCCTATGGCTACACCTTC. It codes for CASSRSDGPYGYTF.

Notes on this clonotype: A much larger clone lies one base from this, so it may be a read error. The V and J genes are TRBV27 and TRBJ1-6; D possibly corresponds to TRBD1 (5 bases). Germline CDR1 reads MNHEY; CDR2 reads SMNVEV (reference sequence). The CDR3 loop spans 15 amino acids. CDR3 residues: CASSLSRGPNSPLRF. CDR3 coding DNA: TGTGCCAGCAGTTTATCTCGGGGCCCGAATTCACCCCTCCGCTTT.

CDR3 loop: CASTGLAGGSTDTQYF. In nucleotides, the CDR3 is TGTGCCAGCACTGGACTAGCGGGGGGATCCACAGATACGCAGTATTTT. The rearrangement joins TRBV2 to TRBJ2-3; 14 positions match TRBD2. The junction had 5 bases not matched to a gene; V was cut back by 7 bases and J by 2 bases. From germline, CDR1 is SNHLY and CDR2 FYNNEI. This CDR3 is built from 16 residues.

This clonotype was counted at least ten times. The chain uses TRBV20-1 and TRBJ1-5; no clear D. Germline loops: CDR1 DFQATT, CDR2 SNEGSKA (reference sequence). The CDR3 sequence is 18 residues long. Trimming shortened V by 1 base and J by 0 bases, and 19 bases separated the two germline ends. CDR3 region: CSARARAGPYYSNQPQHF. The CDR3, as DNA: TGCAGTGCTAGAGCCCGGGCAGGACCGTATTATAGCAATCAGCCCCAGCATTTT.

The rearrangement links TRBV12-3 or TRBV12-4 to TRBJ1-5; D gene unclear. The V end lost 7 bases, the J end lost 0 bases, and 7 bases lay between the germline ends. The CDR3 contains 13 residues. The CDR3 region has the DNA TGTGCCAGCACACTGGATAGCAATCAGCCCCAGCATTTT. Protein product: CASTLDSNQPQHF.

Of note for this clonotype: One end of the junction does not line up with germline, which may come from a read error. This chain joins TRBV19 and TRBJ1-6, with 7 bases that match TRBD1. Germline V gene lookup returns CDR1 LNHDA and CDR2 SQIVND (reference sequence). The CDR3 loop spans 15 amino acids. The CDR3 is CASSTNRGGSSHLHF. The CDR3 DNA is TGTGCCAGTAGTACCAACAGGGGAGGTAGTTCACACCTCCACTTT. Using reference TRBV19 and TRBJ1-6 for the parts outside the CDR3, the full variable domain is DGGITQSPKYLFRKEGQNVTLSCEQNLNHDAMYWYRQDPGQGLRLIYYSQIVNDFQKGDIAEGYSVSREKKESFPLTVTSAQKNPTAFYLCASSTNRGGSSHLHFGNGTRLTVT.

V gene TRBV29-1 combines with J gene TRBJ2-1, with D unresolved. Trimming shortened V by 7 bases and J by 4 bases, and 14 bases separated the two germline ends. CDR1 SQVTM and CDR2 ANQGSEA come from the germline V gene. The CDR3 is 13 amino acids. The CDR3 nucleotides read TGCAGCGGCGATACCTCTATGTACAATGAGCAGTTCTTC. Translating it yields CSGDTSMYNEQFF.

This clonotype was observed many times. This sequence joins TRBV4-1 and TRBJ2-4; 7 positions match TRBD1. With V trimmed by 7 bases and J by 1 base, 4 bases remained unmatched. This CDR3 has 14 amino acids. Germline V gene lookup returns CDR1 MGHRA and CDR2 YSYEKL. CDR3 nucleotide sequence: TGCGCCAGCACCCAGACAGGGGCCAAAAACATTCAGTACTTC. This translates into CASTQTGAKNIQYF.

This clonotype was counted many times. The chain joins TRBV2 to TRBJ2-2; perhaps TRBD2 as D (7 bases). Germline CDR1 and CDR2: SNHLY and FYNNEI. The CDR3 totals 16 residues. With 6 bases removed from V and 6 bases from J, the gap between germline ends came to 20 bases. In DNA, the CDR3 is TGTGCCAGCAGACCCACCGATCGGGGGGCCTCCGGGGAGCTGTTTTTT. It is translated as CASRPTDRGASGELFF. Complete variable domain (other parts from reference TRBV2 and TRBJ2-2): EPEVTQTPSHQVTQMGQEVILRCVPISNHLYFYWYRQILGQKVEFLVSFYNNEISEKSEIFDDQFSVERPDGSNFTLKIRSTKLEDSAMYFCASRPTDRGASGELFFGEGSRLTVL.

This clonotype was detected ten times or more. The J gene is TRBJ2-3, the V gene TRBV2, with TRBD2 identical over 7 bases. Germline assignment: CDR1 SNHLY and CDR2 FYNNEI. After removal of 6 bases from V and 1 base from J, the junction contained 13 bases not matched to a gene. CDR3 size: 17 residues. Here the CDR3 DNA reads TGTGCCAGCAGCAACTCATTGAGCGGGGAGGGCACAGATACGCAGTATTTT. It encodes CASSNSLSGEGTDTQYF.

With respect to this clonotype: The conserved phenylalanine or tryptophan is not found at the CDR3 terminus, so this likely reflects a read error. It is unclear where the CDR3 begins or ends on the DNA, so no DNA is shown, and the CDR3 is as TCRdb lists it. The V and J genes are TRBV19 and TRBJ1-4; the table gives TRBD1 as D, unverified against the DNA. The CDR3 is 9 amino acids in total, end residues counted. Germline V lookup: CDR1 LNHDA, CDR2 SQIVND (reference sequence). The CDR3 spells CASSVYREL.

This sequence joins TRBV20-1 and TRBJ1-1; D might be TRBD1 (6 bases). CDR3 length: 16 residues. With 5 bases removed from V and 4 bases from J, the gap between germline ends came to 23 bases. Germline values: CDR1 DFQATT, CDR2 SNEGSKA (reference sequence). The CDR3 DNA reads as TGCAGTGCTCGACTTCCGGGGGCGGCGGTGAGCACTGAAGCTTTCTTT. Translated: CSARLPGAAVSTEAFF.

The chain links TRBV29-1 to TRBJ2-1, with D perhaps matching TRBD2 (6 bases). Trimming pared 6 bases from V and 0 bases from J, leaving 12 bases between. Germline V gene sequence: CDR1 SQVTM, CDR2 ANQGSEA. The CDR3 extends over 14 amino acids. The CDR3 DNA sequence: TGCAGCGTATCTCTGGGGGGCTCCTACAATGAGCAGTTCTTC. Protein sequence: CSVSLGGSYNEQFF.

CDR3 nucleotides: TGTGCCAGCAGTGAAGAGGTGGCTAGCGGGGGCGAGCAGTTCTTC. As protein: CASSEEVASGGEQFF. The rearrangement links TRBV25-1 to TRBJ2-1, with 10 bases aligning to TRBD2. Looked up from germline, CDR1 is MGHDK and CDR2 is SYGVNS. V shed 2 bases, J shed 10 bases, and the junction held 8 bases outside the gene matches. The CDR3 runs to 15 residues. Combining the CDR3 with reference TRBV25-1 and TRBJ2-1 gives the whole variable domain EADIYQTPRYLVIGTGKKITLECSQTMGHDKMYWYQQDPGMELHLIHYSYGVNSTEKGDLSSESTVSRIRTEHFPLTLESARPSHTSQYLCASSEEVASGGEQFFGPGTRLTVL.

The chain is built from TRBV24-1 and TRBJ2-5, with D maybe TRBD1 (5 bases). V lost 1 base and J 3 bases, leaving 11 bases between the germline ends. CDR1 is KGHDR, CDR2 SFDVKD, per germline. This CDR3 spans 15 amino acids. The CDR3, as DNA: TGTGCCACCAGTGATTTAGTAGGGGCAGAAGAGACCCAGTACTTC. Its translation is CATSDLVGAEETQYF.

This clonotype has at least ten counts. CDR3 in amino acids: CATSFRTGGQETQYF. The CDR3 DNA reads as TGTGCCACCAGTTTTAGGACAGGGGGCCAAGAGACCCAGTACTTC. The genes are TRBV24-1 and TRBJ2-5; 10 bases align to TRBD1. V gave up 6 bases and J gave up 1 base; unmatched junction bases: 4. CDR3 length: 15 amino acids. Looked up from germline, CDR1 is KGHDR and CDR2 is SFDVKD.

The V call is TRBV9, the J call TRBJ1-3, with D unclear. Germline CDR1 and CDR2: SGDLS and YYNGEE. The V end was cut by 4 bases, the J end by 6 bases, with 14 bases between. The CDR3 is 14 residues long. The CDR3 nucleotides read TGTGCCAGCAGCCGAGTGGGAGATTCAAACACCATATATTTT. As protein: CASSRVGDSNTIYF. The complete variable domain, with remaining parts taken from reference TRBV9 and TRBJ1-3, reads DSGVTQTPKHLITATGQRVTLRCSPRSGDLSVYWYQQSLDQGLQFLIQYYNGEERAKGNILERFSAQQFPDLHSELNLSSLELGDSALYFCASSRVGDSNTIYFGEGSWLTVV.